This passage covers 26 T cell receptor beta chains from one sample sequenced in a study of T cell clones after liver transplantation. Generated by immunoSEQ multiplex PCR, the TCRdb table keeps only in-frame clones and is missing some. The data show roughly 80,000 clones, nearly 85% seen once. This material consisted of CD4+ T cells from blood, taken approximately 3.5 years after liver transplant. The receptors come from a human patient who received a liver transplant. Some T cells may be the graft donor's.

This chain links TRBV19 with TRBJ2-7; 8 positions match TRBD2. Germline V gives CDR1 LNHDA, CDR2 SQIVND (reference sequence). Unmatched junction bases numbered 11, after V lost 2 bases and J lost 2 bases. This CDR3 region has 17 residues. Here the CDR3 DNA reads TGTGCCAGTAGTATATTACCCAGCGGGAGAGGCCCCTACGAGCAGTACTTC. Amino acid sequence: CASSILPSGRGPYEQYF.

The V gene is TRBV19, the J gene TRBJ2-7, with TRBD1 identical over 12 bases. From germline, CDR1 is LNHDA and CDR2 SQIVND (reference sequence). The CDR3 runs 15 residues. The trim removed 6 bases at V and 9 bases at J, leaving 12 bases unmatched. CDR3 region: CASRATGTGGAGQYF. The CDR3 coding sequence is TGTGCCAGTAGGGCCACCGGGACAGGGGGCGCCGGGCAGTACTTC.

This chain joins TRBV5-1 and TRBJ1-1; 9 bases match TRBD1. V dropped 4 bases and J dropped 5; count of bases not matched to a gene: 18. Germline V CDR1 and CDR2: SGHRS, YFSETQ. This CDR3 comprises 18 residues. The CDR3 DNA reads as TGCGCCAGCAGCGTTCTCAGTGGGACAGGGACTTCTGTGACTGAAGCTTTCTTT. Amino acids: CASSVLSGTGTSVTEAFF.

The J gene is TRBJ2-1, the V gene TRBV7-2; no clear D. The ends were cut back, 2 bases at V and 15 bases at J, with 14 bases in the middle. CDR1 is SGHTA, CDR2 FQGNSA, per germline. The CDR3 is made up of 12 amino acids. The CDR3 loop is CASSLYGNKWFF. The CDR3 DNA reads TGTGCCAGCAGCTTATATGGGAATAAGTGGTTCTTC.

CDR3 amino acids: CATTSGISSYEQYF. The CDR3 nucleotides are TGTGCCACCACCAGCGGTATCAGCTCCTACGAGCAGTACTTC. V gene TRBV15 combines with J gene TRBJ2-7; weak D call: TRBD2 (5 bases). Germline V gene data show CDR1 as LNHNV and CDR2 as YYDKDF (reference sequence). The CDR3 is made up of 14 amino acids. The V end was cut by 7 bases, the J end by 0 bases, with 13 bases between.

CDR3 in amino acids: CASIRGAGYGYTF. The CDR3 nucleotides are TGTGCCAGCATCCGGGGAGCGGGCTATGGCTACACCTTC. The chain recombines TRBV5-6 with TRBJ1-2; D unresolved. Germline V gene lookup returns CDR1 SGHDT and CDR2 YYEEEE. V lost 6 bases and J lost 4, with 13 bases in between. The CDR3 covers 13 residues.

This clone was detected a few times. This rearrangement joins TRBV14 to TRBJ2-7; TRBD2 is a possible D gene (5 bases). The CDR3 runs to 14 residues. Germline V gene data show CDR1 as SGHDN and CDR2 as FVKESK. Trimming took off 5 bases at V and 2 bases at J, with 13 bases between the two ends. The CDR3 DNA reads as TGTGCCAGCAGCTTGGGAGTTCCCCCCTACGAGCAGTACTTC. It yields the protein CASSLGVPPYEQYF.

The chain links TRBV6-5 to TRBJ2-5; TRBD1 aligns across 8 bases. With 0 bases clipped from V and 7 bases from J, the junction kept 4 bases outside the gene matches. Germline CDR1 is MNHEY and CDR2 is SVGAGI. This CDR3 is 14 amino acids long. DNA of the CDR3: TGTGCCAGCAGTTACTCGATTACAGGGGGGACCCAGTACTTC. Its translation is CASSYSITGGTQYF.

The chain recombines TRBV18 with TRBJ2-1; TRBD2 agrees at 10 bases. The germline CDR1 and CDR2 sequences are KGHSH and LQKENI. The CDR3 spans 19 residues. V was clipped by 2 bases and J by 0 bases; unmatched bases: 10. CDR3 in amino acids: CASSPGGLAGDRSYNEQFF. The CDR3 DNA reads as TGTGCCAGCTCACCAGGGGGCCTAGCGGGAGATCGCTCCTACAATGAGCAGTTCTTC.

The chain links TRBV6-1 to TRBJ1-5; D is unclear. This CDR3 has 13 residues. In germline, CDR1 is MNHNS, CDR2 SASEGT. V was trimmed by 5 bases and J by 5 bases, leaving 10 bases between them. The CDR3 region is CASSKLSDQPQHF. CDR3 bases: TGTGCCAGCAGTAAATTGTCTGATCAGCCCCAGCATTTT.

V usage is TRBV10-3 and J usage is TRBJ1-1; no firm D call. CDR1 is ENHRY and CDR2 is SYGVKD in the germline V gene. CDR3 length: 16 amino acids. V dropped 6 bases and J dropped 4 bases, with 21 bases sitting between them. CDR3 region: CAIRSTVGSEGTEAFF. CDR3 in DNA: TGTGCCATCAGAAGTACTGTCGGCTCAGAAGGCACTGAAGCTTTCTTT.

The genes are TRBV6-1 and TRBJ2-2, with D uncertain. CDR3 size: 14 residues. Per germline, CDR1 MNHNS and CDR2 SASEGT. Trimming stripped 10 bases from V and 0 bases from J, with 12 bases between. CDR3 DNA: TGTGCCACGACACAGAGACCGAACACCGGGGAGCTGTTTTTT. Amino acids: CATTQRPNTGELFF.

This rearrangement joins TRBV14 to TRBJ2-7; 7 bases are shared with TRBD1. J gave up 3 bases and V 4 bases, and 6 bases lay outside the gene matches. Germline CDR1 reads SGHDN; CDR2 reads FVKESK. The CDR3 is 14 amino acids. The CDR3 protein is CASSLRQGFYEQYF. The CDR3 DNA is TGTGCCAGCAGCCTTCGACAGGGCTTCTACGAGCAGTACTTC.

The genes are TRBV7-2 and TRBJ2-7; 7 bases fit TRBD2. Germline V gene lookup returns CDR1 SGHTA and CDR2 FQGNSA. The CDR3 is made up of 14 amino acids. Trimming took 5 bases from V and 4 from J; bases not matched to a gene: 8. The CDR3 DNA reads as TGTGCCAGCAGCCCTAAGGGACTACAATACGAGCAGTACTTC. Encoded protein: CASSPKGLQYEQYF.

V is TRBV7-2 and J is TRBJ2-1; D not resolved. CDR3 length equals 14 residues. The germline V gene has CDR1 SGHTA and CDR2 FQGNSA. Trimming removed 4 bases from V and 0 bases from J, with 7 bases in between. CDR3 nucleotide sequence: TGTGCCAGCAGCTACAGAAGCTCCTACAATGAGCAGTTCTTC. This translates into CASSYRSSYNEQFF.

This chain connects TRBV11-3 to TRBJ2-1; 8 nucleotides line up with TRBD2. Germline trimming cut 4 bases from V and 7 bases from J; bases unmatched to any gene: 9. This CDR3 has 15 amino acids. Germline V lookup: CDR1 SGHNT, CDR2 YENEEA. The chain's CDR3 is CASSSGGTSGNEQFF. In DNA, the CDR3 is TGTGCCAGCAGCTCGGGGGGAACTAGCGGAAATGAGCAGTTCTTC. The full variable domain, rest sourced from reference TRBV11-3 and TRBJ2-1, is EAGVVQSPRYKIIEKKQPVAFWCNPISGHNTLYWYLQNLGQGPELLIRYENEEAVDDSQLPKDRFSAERLKGVDSTLKIQPAELGDSAVYLCASSSGGTSGNEQFFGPGTRLTVL.

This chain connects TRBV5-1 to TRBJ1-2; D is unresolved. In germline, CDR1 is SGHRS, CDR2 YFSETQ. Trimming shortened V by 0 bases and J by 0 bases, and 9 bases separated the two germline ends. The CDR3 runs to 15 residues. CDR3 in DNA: TGCGCCAGCAGCTTGGAAGTGGGAGCTAACTATGGCTACACCTTC. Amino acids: CASSLEVGANYGYTF. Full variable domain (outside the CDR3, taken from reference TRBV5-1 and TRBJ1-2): KAGVTQTPRYLIKTRGQQVTLSCSPISGHRSVSWYQQTPGQGLQFLFEYFSETQRNKGNFPGRFSGRQFSNSRSEMNVSTLELGDSALYLCASSLEVGANYGYTFGSGTRLTVV.

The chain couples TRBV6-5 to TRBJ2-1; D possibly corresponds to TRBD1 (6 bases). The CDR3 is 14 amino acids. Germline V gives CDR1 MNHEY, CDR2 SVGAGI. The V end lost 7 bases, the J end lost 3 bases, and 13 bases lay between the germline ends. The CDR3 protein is CASTSSRGYNEQFF. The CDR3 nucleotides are TGTGCCAGCACCTCGAGCAGGGGCTACAATGAGCAGTTCTTC.

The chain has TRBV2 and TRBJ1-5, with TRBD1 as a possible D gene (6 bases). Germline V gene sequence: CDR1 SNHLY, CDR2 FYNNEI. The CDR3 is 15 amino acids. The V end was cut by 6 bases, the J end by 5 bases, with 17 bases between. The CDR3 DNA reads TGTGCCAGCAGCACCGGGGACACGACTTATCAGCCCCAGCATTTT. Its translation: CASSTGDTTYQPQHF.

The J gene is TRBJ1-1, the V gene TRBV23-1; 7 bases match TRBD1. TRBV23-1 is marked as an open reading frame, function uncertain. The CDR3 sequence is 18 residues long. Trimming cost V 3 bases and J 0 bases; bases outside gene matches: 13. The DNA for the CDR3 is TGCGCCAGCAGTCAGCTCCCAGGACAGGACCCACTGAACACTGAAGCTTTCTTT. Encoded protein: CASSQLPGQDPLNTEAFF.

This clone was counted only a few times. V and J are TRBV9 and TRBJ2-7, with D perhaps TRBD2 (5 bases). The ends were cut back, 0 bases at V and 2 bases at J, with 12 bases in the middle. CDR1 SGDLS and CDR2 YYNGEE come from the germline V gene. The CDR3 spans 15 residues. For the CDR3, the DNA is TGTGCCAGCAGCGTAGATCCAGCGGAAGCCTACGAGCAGTACTTC. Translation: CASSVDPAEAYEQYF.

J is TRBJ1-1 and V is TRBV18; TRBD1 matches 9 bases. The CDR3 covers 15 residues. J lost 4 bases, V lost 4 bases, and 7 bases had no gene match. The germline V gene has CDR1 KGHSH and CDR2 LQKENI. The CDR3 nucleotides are TGTGCCAGCTCACGGACAGGGGAAGGGGGCACTGAAGCTTTCTTT. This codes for CASSRTGEGGTEAFF.

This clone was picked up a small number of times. The DNA of the CDR3 is TGTGCCAGCAGCGTGAACGGGGGGGAGCTGTTTTTT. Protein product: CASSVNGGELFF. The rearrangement uses TRBV7-2 and TRBJ2-2; no clear D. V was shortened by 5 bases and J by 8 bases, with 9 bases between the two germline ends. The CDR3 consists of 12 residues. Germline V gives CDR1 SGHTA, CDR2 FQGNSA.

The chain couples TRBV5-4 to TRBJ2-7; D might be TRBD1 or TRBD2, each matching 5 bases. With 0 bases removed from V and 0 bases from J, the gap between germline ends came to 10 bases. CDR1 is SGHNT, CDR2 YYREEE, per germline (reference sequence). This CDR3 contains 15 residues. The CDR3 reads CASSLAGTDSYEQYF. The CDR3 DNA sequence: TGTGCCAGCAGCTTGGCCGGGACCGACTCCTACGAGCAGTACTTC.

CDR3 in amino acids: CASSLGIWRSEQYF. The CDR3 DNA sequence: TGTGCCAGCAGCTTAGGGATCTGGAGGTCGGAGCAGTACTTC. This sequence joins TRBV7-2 and TRBJ2-7; perhaps TRBD2 as D (5 bases). The CDR3 extends over 14 amino acids. CDR1 SGHTA and CDR2 FQGNSA come from the germline V gene. V lost 1 base and J lost 7, with 14 bases in between. The full variable domain, rest sourced from reference TRBV7-2 and TRBJ2-7, is GAGVSQSPSNKVTEKGKDVELRCDPISGHTALYWYRQSLGQGLEFLIYFQGNSAPDKSGLPSDRFSAERTGGSVSTLTIQRTQQEDSAVYLCASSLGIWRSEQYFGPGTRLTVT.

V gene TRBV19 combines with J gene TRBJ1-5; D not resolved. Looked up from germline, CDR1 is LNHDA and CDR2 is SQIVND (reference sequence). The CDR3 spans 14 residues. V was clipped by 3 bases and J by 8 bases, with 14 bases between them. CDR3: CASSIRRILKPQHF. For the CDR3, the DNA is TGTGCCAGTAGTATTAGACGGATTCTAAAGCCCCAGCATTTT.